This TCR beta chain originates from a study of monozygotic twins with cystic fibrosis. Only in-frame clones appear in the TCRdb table, and some are missing; sequencing was by immunoSEQ multiplex PCR. Of 30,000 or so clones in the sample, just over 95% were seen once. The CDR3 length is 15 residues. Per germline, CDR1 SEHNR and CDR2 FQNEAQ (reference sequence). J was trimmed by 2 bases and V by 7 bases; bases with no gene match: 9. General study points: The repertoire was suggested to be naive-dominated, clonality median about 0.009. Shared CDR3 numbers were not associated with age, concordance or severity. Monozygotic CF twin pairs shared significantly more nucleotide-identical clonotypes than unrelated CF individuals did. Co-twins had the most similar V usage for 13 of 16 pairs, J for 8.

Comments on this clone: The target antigen is unknown.

The clonotype comes from a girl aged 2 to 9 with cystic fibrosis. The V gene is TRBV7-9, the J gene TRBJ1-2; 8 bases map to TRBD1. Sequences were obtained from blood. CDR3 in DNA: TGTGCCAGCACCCCGACAGGGGCCGTAAACTATGGCTACACCTTC. Its translation: CASTPTGAVNYGYTF.